These 7 T cell receptor beta chains were sequenced from one sample in a study of control samples from healthy donors and cancer patients. This table comes from immunoSEQ multiplex PCR, and its TCRdb copy is limited to in-frame clones, with some not included. The table includes about 150,000 clones, around 90% detected once. Source material: blood. These receptors originate from a man between 18 and 29 years old in good health.

This clone was seen only once. The chain recombines TRBV7-2 with TRBJ2-3; D call uncertain. The CDR3 consists of 13 residues. Germline-derived CDR1 and CDR2 are SGHTA and FQGNSA. With 1 base removed from V and 4 bases from J, the gap between germline ends came to 6 bases. CDR3 coding DNA: TGTGCCAGCAGCTTAGGAGGCTCAGATACGCAGTATTTT. This translates into CASSLGGSDTQYF.

The V gene is TRBV10-1, the J gene TRBJ1-6; 10 bases are shared with TRBD1. This CDR3 is built from 16 residues. Trimming removed 2 bases from V and 8 bases from J; junction bases left unmatched: 6. Germline V lookup: CDR1 WNHNN, CDR2 SYGVQD (reference sequence). DNA for the CDR3: TGCGCCAGCAGTGAGGAAGGGACAGGGGAGGATTCACCCCTCCACTTT. It codes for CASSEEGTGEDSPLHF.

This chain uses TRBV6-5 with TRBJ1-5, with a weak D call TRBD1 (6 bases). Germline-derived CDR1 and CDR2 are MNHEY and SVGAGI. Deletions cut 7 bases from V and 4 bases from J, with 17 bases between. The CDR3 totals 15 residues. The chain's CDR3 is CASKSGGGGNQPQHF. The CDR3 DNA reads TGTGCCAGCAAGTCGGGAGGGGGGGGGAATCAGCCCCAGCATTTT.

The chain links TRBV18 to TRBJ1-2, with D uncertain. V was clipped by 1 base and J by 2 bases, with 8 bases between them. The CDR3 sequence is 14 residues long. Germline V gene lookup returns CDR1 KGHSH and CDR2 LQKENI. The CDR3 coding sequence is TGTGCCAGCTCACCACGAACGGGGAACTATGGCTACACCTTC. It translates to CASSPRTGNYGYTF.

In nucleotides, the CDR3 is TGTGCCTGGGATTACCGGGACAGTCGAAACAATGAGCAGTTCTTC. Amino acid sequence: CAWDYRDSRNNEQFF. J is TRBJ2-1 and V is TRBV30; TRBD1 matches at 7 bases. The CDR3 is made up of 15 amino acids. Trimming at V came to 5 bases and at J to 5 bases, leaving 12 bases not matched to a gene. Germline loops: CDR1 GTSNPN, CDR2 SVGIG (reference sequence).

Details on this clone: Within the sample, other DNA sequences also encode this same CDR3. The genes are TRBV15 and TRBJ2-3; D is uncertain. The CDR3 sequence is 15 residues long. Germline loops: CDR1 LNHNV, CDR2 YYDKDF (reference sequence). V lost 0 bases, J lost 0 bases, and 7 bases lay in between. DNA for the CDR3: TGTGCCACCAGCAGAGATAGAGCTAGCACAGATACGCAGTATTTT. Translation gives CATSRDRASTDTQYF.

The CDR3 DNA reads as TGTGCCAGCAGTTATTTACAGGGGAATGAGCAGTTCTTC. Its translation: CASSYLQGNEQFF. The rearrangement links TRBV6-5 to TRBJ2-1; 7 bases agree with TRBD1. J was trimmed by 7 bases and V by 3 bases; bases with no gene match: 3. Germline loops: CDR1 MNHEY, CDR2 SVGAGI. This CDR3 is built from 13 residues.